This T cell receptor beta chain was sequenced during a study of Ad26.COV2.S vaccination and SARS-CoV-2 variants. Data came from immunoSEQ multiplex PCR; TCRdb stores just in-frame clones and leaves some out. Of 150,000 to 200,000 clones in the sample, 70% to 90% were seen once. Deletions cut 8 bases from V and 6 bases from J, with 17 bases between. Germline assignment: CDR1 MNHEY and CDR2 SMNVEV (reference sequence). The CDR3 runs to 14 residues. This clone was counted a single time. Material: peripheral blood, obtained after recovery from COVID-19. This receptor was obtained from a human donor who had recovered from COVID-19. The chain joins TRBV27 to TRBJ2-1; no firm D call. CDR3: CASYRRAFPNEQFF. In DNA form, the CDR3 reads TGTGCCAGCTACAGACGGGCCTTTCCCAATGAGCAGTTCTTC.